Below, 4 T cell receptor beta chains from the same sample are listed, as sequenced in a study of identical twins. TCRdb reprocessed the 5' RACE reads with MiXCR, giving one entry per CDR3 protein. The profile shows roughly 350,000 distinct CDR3 sequences, approximately 8.7% of them singletons. Material for sequencing was naive T cells sorted from blood. The source is a woman between 45 and 60 years old in good health.

CDR3 nucleotides: TGTGCCAGCAGTACCAGACGGGGCTATGGCTACACCTTC. This sequence encodes CASSTRRGYGYTF. The chain employs TRBV12-3 or TRBV12-4 and TRBJ1-2; D not resolved. CDR3 size: 13 residues. Trimming removed 5 bases at V and 4 bases at J, with 11 bases between.

This clonotype was seen many times. The chain carries TRBV29-1 and TRBJ2-1; no clear D gene. CDR3 length: 11 residues. Germline CDR1 and CDR2: SQVTM and ANQGSEA. V gave up 4 bases and J gave up 5 bases, with 6 bases separating them. CDR3 protein: CSVGPDNEQFF. CDR3 in DNA: TGCAGCGTTGGACCGGACAATGAGCAGTTCTTC.

In this sample, this clonotype turned up a few times. The chain recombines TRBV9 with TRBJ2-3, with TRBD2 identical over 15 bases. This CDR3 is 19 amino acids long. CDR1 SGDLS and CDR2 YYNGEE come from the germline V gene. After removal of 3 bases from V and 3 bases from J, the junction contained 11 bases not matched to a gene. In DNA form, the CDR3 reads TGTGCCAGCAGCGCCGCCCGGACTAGCGGGAGGGCCGGAACAGATACGCAGTATTTT. Encoded protein: CASSAARTSGRAGTDTQYF.

The CDR3 bases are TGTGCCAGCGGTAGCGGGAGGGCCACCGGGGAGCTGTTTTTT. This gives the protein CASGSGRATGELFF. The rearrangement uses TRBV2 and TRBJ2-2, with 11 bases matching TRBD2. V was clipped by 8 bases and J by 4 bases; unmatched bases: 3. The V gene's germline CDR1 is SNHLY and CDR2 FYNNEI. The CDR3 runs 14 residues.